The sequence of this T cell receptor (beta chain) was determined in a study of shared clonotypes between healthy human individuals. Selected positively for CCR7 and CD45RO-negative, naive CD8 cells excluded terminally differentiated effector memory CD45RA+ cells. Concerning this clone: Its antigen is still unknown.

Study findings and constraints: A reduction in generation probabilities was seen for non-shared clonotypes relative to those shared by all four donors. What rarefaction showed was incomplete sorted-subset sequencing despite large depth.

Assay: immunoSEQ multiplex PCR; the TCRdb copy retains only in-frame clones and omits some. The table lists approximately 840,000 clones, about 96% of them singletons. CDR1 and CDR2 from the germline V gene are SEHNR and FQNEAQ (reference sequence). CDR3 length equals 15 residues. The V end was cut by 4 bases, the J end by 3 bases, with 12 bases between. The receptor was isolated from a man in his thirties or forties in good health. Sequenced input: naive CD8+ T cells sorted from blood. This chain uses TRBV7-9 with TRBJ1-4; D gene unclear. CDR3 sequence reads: CASSWVESPNEKLFF. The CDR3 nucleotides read TGTGCCAGCAGCTGGGTAGAGTCTCCTAATGAAAAACTGTTTTTT.